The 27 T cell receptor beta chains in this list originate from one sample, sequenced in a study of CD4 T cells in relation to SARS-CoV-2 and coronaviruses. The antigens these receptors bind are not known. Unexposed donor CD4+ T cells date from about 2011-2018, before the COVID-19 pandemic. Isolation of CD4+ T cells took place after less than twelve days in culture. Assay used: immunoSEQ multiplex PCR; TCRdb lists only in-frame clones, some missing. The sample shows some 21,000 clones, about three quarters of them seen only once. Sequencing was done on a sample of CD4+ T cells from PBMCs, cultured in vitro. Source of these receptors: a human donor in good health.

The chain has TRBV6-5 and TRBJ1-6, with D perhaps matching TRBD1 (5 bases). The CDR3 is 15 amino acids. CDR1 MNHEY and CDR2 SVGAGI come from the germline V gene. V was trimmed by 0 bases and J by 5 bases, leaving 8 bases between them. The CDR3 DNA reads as TGTGCCAGCAGTTACTCGAGAGGGGATAATTCACCCCTCCACTTT. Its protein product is CASSYSRGDNSPLHF.

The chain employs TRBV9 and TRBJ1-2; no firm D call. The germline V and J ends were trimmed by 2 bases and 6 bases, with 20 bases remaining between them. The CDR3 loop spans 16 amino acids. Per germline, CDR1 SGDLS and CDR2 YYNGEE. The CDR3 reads CASSVVPAWEPNGYTF. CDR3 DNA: TGTGCCAGCAGCGTCGTACCGGCGTGGGAACCGAATGGCTACACCTTC.

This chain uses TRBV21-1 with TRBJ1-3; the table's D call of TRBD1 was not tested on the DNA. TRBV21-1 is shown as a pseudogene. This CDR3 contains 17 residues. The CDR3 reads CASRGQGKNYSGNTIYF. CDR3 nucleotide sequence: TGTGCCAGCAGGGGACAGGGTAAAAACTACTCTGGAAACACCATATATTTT.

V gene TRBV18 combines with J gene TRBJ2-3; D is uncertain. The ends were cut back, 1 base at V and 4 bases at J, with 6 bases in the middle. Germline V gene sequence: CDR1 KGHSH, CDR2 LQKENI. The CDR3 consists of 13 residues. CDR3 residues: CASSPLGPDTQYF. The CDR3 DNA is TGTGCCAGCTCACCACTCGGGCCAGATACGCAGTATTTT. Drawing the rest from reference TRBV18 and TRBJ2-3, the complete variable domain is NAGVMQNPRHLVRRRGQEARLRCSPMKGHSHVYWYRQLPEEGLKFMVYLQKENIIDESGMPKERFSAEFPKEGPSILRIQQVVRGDSAAYFCASSPLGPDTQYFGPGTRLTVL.

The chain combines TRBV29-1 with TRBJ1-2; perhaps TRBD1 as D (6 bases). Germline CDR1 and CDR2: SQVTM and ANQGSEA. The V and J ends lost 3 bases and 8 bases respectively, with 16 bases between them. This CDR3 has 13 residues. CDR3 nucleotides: TGCAGCGTTGACGATCCTGGGGGCAGGGGCTACACCTTC. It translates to CSVDDPGGRGYTF.

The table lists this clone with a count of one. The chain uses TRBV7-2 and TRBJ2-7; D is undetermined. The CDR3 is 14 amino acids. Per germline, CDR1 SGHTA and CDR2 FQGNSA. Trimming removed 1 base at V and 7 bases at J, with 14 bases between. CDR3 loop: CASSLGPSLGEQYF. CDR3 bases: TGTGCCAGCAGCTTAGGGCCCTCGCTGGGAGAGCAGTACTTC. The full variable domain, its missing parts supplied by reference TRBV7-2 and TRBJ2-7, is GAGVSQSPSNKVTEKGKDVELRCDPISGHTALYWYRQSLGQGLEFLIYFQGNSAPDKSGLPSDRFSAERTGGSVSTLTIQRTQQEDSAVYLCASSLGPSLGEQYFGPGTRLTVT.

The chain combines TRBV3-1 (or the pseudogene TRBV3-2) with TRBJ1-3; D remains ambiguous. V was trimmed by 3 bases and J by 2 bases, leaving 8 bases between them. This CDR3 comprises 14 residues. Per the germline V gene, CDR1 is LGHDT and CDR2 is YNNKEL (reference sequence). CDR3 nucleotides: TGTGCCAGCAGCCAGGGAAGACCTGGAAACACCATATATTTT. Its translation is CASSQGRPGNTIYF.

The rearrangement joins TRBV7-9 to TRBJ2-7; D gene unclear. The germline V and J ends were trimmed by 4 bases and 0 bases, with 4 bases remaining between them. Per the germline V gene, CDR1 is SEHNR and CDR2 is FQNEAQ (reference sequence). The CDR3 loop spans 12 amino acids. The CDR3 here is CASSYSSYEQYF. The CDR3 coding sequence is TGTGCCAGCAGCTACAGCTCCTACGAGCAGTACTTC.

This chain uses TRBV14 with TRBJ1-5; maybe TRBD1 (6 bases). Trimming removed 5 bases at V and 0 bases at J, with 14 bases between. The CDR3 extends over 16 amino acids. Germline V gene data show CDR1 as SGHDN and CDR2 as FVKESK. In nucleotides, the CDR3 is TGTGCCAGCAGCAAAGGGGGTGTCGGTAGCAATCAGCCCCAGCATTTT. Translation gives CASSKGGVGSNQPQHF.

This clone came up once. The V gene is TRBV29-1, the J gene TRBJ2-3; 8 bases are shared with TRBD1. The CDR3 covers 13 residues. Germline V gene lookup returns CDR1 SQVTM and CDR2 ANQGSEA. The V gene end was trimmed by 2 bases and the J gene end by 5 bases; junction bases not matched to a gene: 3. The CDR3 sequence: CSVESQGVDTQYF. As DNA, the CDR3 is TGCAGCGTTGAATCACAGGGGGTAGATACGCAGTATTTT.

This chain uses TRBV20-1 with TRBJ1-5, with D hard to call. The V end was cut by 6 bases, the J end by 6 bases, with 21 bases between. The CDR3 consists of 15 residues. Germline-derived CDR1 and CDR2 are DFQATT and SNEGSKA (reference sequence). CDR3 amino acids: CSASPPTDEGQPQHF. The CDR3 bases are TGCAGTGCCAGTCCCCCAACAGATGAGGGTCAGCCCCAGCATTTT.

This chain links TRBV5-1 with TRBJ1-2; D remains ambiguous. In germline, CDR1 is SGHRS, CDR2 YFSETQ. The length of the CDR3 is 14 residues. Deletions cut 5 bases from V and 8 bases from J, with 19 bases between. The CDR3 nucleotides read TGCGCCAGCAGTCCCGAGGCGTCCCGCCCAGGCTACACCTTC. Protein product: CASSPEASRPGYTF.

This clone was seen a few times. The CDR3 DNA reads as TGTGCCAGCAGCTTTGGACTGACCTCGGGTAATGAAAAACTGTTTTTT. Amino acid sequence: CASSFGLTSGNEKLFF. The chain links TRBV7-2 to TRBJ1-4, with no clear D. The CDR3 has 16 amino acids. Trimming stripped 3 bases from V and 4 bases from J, with 15 bases between. Germline V gene lookup returns CDR1 SGHTA and CDR2 FQGNSA.

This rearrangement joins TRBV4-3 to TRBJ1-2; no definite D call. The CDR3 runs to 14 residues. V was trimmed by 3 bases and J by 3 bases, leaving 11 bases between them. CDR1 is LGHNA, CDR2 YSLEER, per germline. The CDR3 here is CASSQSLGDYGYTF. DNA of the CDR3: TGCGCCAGCAGCCAGTCCCTAGGAGACTATGGCTACACCTTC.

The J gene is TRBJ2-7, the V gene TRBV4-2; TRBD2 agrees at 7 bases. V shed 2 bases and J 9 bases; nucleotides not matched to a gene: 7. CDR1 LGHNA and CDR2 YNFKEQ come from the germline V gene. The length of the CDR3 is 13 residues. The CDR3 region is CASSQPGGRGQYF. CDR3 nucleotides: TGTGCCAGCAGCCAACCGGGGGGTAGGGGGCAGTACTTC.

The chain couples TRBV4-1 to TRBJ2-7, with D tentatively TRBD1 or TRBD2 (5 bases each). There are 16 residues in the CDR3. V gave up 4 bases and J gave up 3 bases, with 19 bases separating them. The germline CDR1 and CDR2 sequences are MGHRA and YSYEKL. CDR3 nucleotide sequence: TGCGCCAGCAGCCGGAGTGCCGGGGTAACAGGCTACGAGCAGTACTTC. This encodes CASSRSAGVTGYEQYF.

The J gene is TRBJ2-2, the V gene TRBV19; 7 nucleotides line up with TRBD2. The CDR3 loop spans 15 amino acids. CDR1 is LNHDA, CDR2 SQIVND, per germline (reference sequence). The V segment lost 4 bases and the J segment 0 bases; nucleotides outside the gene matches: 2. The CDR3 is CASSTSGTNTGELFF. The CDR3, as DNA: TGTGCCAGTAGTACTAGCGGCACGAACACCGGGGAGCTGTTTTTT.

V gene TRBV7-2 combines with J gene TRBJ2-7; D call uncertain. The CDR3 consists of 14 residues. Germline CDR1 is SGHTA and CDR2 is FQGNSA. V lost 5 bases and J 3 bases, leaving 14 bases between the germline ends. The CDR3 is CASSPSGWGYEQYF. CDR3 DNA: TGTGCCAGCAGCCCATCCGGTTGGGGCTACGAGCAGTACTTC.

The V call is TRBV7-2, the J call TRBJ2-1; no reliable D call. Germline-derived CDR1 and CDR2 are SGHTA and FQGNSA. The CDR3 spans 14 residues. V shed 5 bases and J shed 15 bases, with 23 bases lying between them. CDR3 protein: CASSENSVERLRFF. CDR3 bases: TGTGCCAGCAGCGAGAACTCTGTGGAAAGGCTCCGGTTCTTC.

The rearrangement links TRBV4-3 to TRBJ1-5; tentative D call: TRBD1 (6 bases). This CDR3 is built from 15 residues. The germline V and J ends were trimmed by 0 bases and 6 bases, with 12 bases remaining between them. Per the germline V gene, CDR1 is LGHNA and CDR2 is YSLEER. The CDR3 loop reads CASSQDLGGVQPQHF. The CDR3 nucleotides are TGCGCCAGCAGCCAAGATCTTGGGGGCGTTCAGCCCCAGCATTTT.

The CDR3 DNA reads TGTGCCAGCAGCCGCTACGGGACGCCGTACGAGCAGTACTTC. This codes for CASSRYGTPYEQYF. This chain links TRBV7-3 with TRBJ2-7; D may correspond to TRBD1 or TRBD2 (5 bases each). The CDR3 loop spans 14 amino acids. The germline gives CDR1 SGHTA, CDR2 FQGTGA. Trimming took off 5 bases at V and 4 bases at J, with 15 bases between the two ends.

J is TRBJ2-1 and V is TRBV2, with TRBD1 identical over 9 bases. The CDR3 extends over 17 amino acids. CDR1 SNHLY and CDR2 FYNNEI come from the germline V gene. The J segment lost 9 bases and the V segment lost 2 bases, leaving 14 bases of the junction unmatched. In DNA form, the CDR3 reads TGTGCCAGCAGTGAATCGCATGACAGGGGGACGTTTACTGAGCAGTTCTTC. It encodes CASSESHDRGTFTEQFF.

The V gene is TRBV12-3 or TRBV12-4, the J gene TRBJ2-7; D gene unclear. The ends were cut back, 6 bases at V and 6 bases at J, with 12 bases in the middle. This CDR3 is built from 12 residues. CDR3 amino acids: CASSSPKAEQYF. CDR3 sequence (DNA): TGTGCCAGCAGCTCTCCTAAGGCCGAGCAGTACTTC.

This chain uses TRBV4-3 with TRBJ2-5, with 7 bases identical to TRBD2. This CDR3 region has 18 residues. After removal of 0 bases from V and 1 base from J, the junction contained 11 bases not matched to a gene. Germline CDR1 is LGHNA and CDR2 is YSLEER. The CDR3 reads CASSQDLGGVAGQETQYF. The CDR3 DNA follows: TGCGCCAGCAGCCAAGATTTGGGCGGGGTAGCGGGCCAAGAGACCCAGTACTTC.

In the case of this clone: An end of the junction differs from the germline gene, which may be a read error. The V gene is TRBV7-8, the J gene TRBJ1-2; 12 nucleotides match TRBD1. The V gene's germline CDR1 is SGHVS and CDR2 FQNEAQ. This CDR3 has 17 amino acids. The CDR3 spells CASSSIRTIPGQGARAF. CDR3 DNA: TGTGCCAGCAGCTCGATACGGACCATACCGGGACAGGGGGCACGCGCCTTC.

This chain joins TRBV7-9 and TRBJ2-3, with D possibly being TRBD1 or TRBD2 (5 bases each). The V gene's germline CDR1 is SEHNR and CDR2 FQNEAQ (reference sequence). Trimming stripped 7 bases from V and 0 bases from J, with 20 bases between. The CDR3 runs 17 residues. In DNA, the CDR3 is TGTGCCAGCAACTCTAGGGGCGGGTTGTCTAGCACAGATACGCAGTATTTT. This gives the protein CASNSRGGLSSTDTQYF.

The CDR3 nucleotides read TGTGCCAGCAGCCCCCCAAGGAGGAGGGGGCGAACAGATACGCAGTATTTT. Its translation: CASSPPRRRGRTDTQYF. This rearrangement joins TRBV7-9 to TRBJ2-3, with D possibly matching TRBD1 (7 bases). With 5 bases removed from V and 3 bases from J, the gap between germline ends came to 21 bases. Germline CDR1 and CDR2: SEHNR and FQNEAQ (reference sequence). This CDR3 has 17 amino acids.